This TCR beta chain stems from a study of T cells after yellow fever vaccination. Study-level points and caveats: Contamination by abundant bulk-population clonotypes could be present in FACS-sorted repertoires.

Universal primer sites and UMIs were introduced during 5'RACE template-switching synthesis of TCR cDNA. TCRdb analysed the 5' RACE reads with MiXCR anew, one entry per CDR3 protein. The table has over 150,000 distinct CDR3 sequences, 6.2% seen once. Germline V gene lookup returns CDR1 SGHNT and CDR2 YYREEE (reference sequence). V lost 4 bases, J lost 4 bases, and 16 bases lay in between. This CDR3 has 15 residues. This clonotype came up a few times. What it binds is unknown. This TCR was recovered from a man aged 18 to 30 who received the YFV17D yellow fever vaccine. The sample consisted of CD4+ T cells sorted from PBMCs, taken on the day of the first yellow fever vaccination. The genes are TRBV5-4 and TRBJ2-3, with D perhaps TRBD2 (5 bases). CDR3 amino acids: CASSLGLRWSDTQYF. CDR3 in DNA: TGTGCCAGCAGCCTTGGACTGCGCTGGTCAGATACGCAGTATTTT.